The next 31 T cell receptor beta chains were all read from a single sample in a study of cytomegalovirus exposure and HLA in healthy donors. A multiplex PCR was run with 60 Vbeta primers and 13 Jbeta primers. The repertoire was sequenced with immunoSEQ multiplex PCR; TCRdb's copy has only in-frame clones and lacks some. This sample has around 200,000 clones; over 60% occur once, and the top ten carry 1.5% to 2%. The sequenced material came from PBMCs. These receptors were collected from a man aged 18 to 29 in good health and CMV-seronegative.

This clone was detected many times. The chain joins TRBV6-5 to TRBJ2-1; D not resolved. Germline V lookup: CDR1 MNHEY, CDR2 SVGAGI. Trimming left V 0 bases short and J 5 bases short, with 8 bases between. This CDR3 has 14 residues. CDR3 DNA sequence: TGTGCCAGCAGTTACTCAACGGAGAACAATGAGCAGTTCTTC. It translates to CASSYSTENNEQFF.

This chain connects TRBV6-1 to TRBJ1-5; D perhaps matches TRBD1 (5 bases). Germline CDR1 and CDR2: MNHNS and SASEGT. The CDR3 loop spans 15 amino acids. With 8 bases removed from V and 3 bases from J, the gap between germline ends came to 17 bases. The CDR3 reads CASGRQHPSNQPQHF. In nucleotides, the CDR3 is TGTGCCAGCGGCCGACAGCACCCGTCCAATCAGCCCCAGCATTTT.

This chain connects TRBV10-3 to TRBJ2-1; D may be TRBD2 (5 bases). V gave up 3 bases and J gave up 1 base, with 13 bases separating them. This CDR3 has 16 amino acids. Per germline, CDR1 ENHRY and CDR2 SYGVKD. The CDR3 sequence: CAISDRGSQSYNEQFF. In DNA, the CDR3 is TGTGCCATCAGTGATAGAGGGAGCCAGTCCTACAATGAGCAGTTCTTC.

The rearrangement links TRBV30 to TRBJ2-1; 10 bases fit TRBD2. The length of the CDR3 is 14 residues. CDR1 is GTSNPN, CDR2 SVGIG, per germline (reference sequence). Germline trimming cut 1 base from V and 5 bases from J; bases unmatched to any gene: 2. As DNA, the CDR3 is TGTGCCTGGAGTGAAGGGACTAGCGACAATGAGCAGTTCTTC. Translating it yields CAWSEGTSDNEQFF.

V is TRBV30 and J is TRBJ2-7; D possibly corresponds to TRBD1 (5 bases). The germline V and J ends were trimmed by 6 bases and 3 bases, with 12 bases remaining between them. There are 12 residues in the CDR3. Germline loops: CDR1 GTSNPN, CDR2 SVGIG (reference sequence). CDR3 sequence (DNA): TGTGCCTGCGTTCTCGACAGCTACGAGCAGTACTTC. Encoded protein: CACVLDSYEQYF.

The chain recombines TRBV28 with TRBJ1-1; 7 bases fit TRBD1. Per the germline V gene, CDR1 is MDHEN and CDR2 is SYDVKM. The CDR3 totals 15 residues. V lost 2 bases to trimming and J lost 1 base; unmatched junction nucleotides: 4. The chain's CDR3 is CASSLRGQRNTEAFF. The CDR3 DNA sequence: TGTGCCAGCAGTTTACGGGGACAGAGGAACACTGAAGCTTTCTTT.

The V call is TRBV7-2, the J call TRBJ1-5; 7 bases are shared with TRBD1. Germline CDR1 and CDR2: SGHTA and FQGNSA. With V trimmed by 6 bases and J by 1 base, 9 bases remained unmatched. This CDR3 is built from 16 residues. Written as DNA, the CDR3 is TGTGCCAGCAGTTATACGGGACAGTCGAGCAATCAGCCCCAGCATTTT. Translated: CASSYTGQSSNQPQHF.

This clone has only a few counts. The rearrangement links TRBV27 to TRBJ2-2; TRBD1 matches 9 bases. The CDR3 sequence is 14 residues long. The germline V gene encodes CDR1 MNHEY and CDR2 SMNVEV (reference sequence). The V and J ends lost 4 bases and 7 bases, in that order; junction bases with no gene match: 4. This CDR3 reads CASSWGQGGGELFF. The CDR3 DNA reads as TGTGCCAGCAGTTGGGGACAGGGAGGCGGGGAGCTGTTTTTT.

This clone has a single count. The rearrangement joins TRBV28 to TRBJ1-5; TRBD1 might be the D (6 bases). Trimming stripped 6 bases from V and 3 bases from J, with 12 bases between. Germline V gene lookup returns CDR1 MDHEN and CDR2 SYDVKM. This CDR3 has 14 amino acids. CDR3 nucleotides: TGTGCCAGCAGCCTACCGGGACACAATCAGCCCCAGCATTTT. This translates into CASSLPGHNQPQHF.

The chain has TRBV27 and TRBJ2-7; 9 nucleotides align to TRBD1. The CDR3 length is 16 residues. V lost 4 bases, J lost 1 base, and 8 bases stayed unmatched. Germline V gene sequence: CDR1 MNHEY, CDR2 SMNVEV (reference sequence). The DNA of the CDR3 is TGTGCCAGCAGTTATGGCTCCGGGACAGGGTCCTACGAGCAGTACTTC. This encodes CASSYGSGTGSYEQYF.

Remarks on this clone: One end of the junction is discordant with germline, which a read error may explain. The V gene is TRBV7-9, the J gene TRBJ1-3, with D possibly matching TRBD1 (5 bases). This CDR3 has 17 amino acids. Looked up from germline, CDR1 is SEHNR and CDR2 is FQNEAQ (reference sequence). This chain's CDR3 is CASSLVRAGPSGTTIYF. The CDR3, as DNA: TGTGCCAGCAGCTTAGTCCGGGCAGGGCCCTCTGGAACCACCATATATTTT.

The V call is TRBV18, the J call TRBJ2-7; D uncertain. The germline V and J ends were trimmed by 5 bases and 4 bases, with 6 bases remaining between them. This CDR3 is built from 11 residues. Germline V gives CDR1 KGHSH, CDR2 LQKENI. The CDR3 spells CASSEAYEQYF. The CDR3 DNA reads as TGTGCCAGCTCAGAAGCTTACGAGCAGTACTTC.

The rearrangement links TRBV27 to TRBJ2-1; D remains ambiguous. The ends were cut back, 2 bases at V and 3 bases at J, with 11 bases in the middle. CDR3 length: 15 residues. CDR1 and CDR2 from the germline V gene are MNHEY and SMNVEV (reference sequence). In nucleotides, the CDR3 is TGTGCCAGCAGTTTAAAAGCGCCGATCTACAATGAGCAGTTCTTC. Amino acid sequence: CASSLKAPIYNEQFF.

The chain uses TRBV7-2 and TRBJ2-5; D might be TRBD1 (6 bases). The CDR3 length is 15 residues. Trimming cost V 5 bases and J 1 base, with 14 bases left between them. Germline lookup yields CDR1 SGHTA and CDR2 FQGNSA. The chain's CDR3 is CASSTDSHSQETQYF. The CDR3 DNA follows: TGTGCCAGCAGCACGGACAGCCACAGCCAAGAGACCCAGTACTTC.

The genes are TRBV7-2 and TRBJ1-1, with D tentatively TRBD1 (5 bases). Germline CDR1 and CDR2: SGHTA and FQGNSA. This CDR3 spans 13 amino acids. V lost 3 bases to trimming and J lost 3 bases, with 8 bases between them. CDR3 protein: CASSFSRDTEAFF. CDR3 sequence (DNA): TGTGCCAGCAGCTTTAGCAGGGACACTGAAGCTTTCTTT. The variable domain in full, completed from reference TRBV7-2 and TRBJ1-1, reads GAGVSQSPSNKVTEKGKDVELRCDPISGHTALYWYRQSLGQGLEFLIYFQGNSAPDKSGLPSDRFSAERTGGSVSTLTIQRTQQEDSAVYLCASSFSRDTEAFFGQGTRLTVV.

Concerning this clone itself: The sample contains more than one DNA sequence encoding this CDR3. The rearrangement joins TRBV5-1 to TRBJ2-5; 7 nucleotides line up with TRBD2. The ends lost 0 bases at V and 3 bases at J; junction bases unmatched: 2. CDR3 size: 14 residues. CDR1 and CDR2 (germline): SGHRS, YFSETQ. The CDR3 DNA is TGCGCCAGCAGCTTGGTAGCGGGTGAAGAGACCCAGTACTTC. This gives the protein CASSLVAGEETQYF.

The CDR3 loop reads CASSLSSGGVLLNTEAFF. The CDR3 DNA is TGTGCCAGCAGCTTATCTTCAGGGGGCGTGTTATTGAACACTGAAGCTTTCTTT. This rearrangement joins TRBV7-9 to TRBJ1-1; 8 bases line up with TRBD1. Per the germline V gene, CDR1 is SEHNR and CDR2 is FQNEAQ (reference sequence). The CDR3 is 18 amino acids. V dropped 2 bases and J dropped 0; count of bases not matched to a gene: 11.

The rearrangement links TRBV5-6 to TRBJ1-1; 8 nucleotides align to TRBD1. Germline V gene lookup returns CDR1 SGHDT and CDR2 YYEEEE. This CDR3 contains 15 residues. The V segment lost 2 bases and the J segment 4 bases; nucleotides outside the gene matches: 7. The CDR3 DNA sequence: TGTGCCAGCAGCTTAGACAGGGGTAGTACCACTGAAGCTTTCTTT. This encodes CASSLDRGSTTEAFF.

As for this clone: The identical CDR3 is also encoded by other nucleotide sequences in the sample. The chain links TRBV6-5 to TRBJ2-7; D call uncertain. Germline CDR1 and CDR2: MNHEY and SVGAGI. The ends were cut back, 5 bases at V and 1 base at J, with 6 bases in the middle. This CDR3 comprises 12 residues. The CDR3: CASSRSSYEQYF. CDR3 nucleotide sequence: TGTGCCAGCAGTCGGTCGTCCTACGAGCAGTACTTC.

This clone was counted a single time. CDR3 sequence (DNA): TGTGCCAGCAGTTTGGGGGGGCCCTCTGGGGCCAACGTCCTGACTTTC. Translated: CASSLGGPSGANVLTF. The V call is TRBV27, the J call TRBJ2-6, with D possibly TRBD2 on 7 matching bases. CDR3 length equals 16 residues. V was trimmed by 3 bases and J by 0 bases, leaving 9 bases between them. CDR1 and CDR2 from the germline V gene are MNHEY and SMNVEV (reference sequence).

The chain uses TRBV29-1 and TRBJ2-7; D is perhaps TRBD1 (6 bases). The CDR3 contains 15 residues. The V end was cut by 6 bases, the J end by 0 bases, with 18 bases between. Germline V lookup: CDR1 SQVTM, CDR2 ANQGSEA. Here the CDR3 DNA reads TGCAGCGTCCAACCGGGACATGGGTACTCCTACGAGCAGTACTTC. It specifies CSVQPGHGYSYEQYF.

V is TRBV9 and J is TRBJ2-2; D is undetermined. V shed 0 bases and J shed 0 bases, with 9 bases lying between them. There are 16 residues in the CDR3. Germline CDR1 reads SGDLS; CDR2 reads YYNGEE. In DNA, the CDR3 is TGTGCCAGCAGCGTAGCTGGGCAGTCGAACACCGGGGAGCTGTTTTTT. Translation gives CASSVAGQSNTGELFF. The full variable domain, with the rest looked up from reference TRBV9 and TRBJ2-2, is DSGVTQTPKHLITATGQRVTLRCSPRSGDLSVYWYQQSLDQGLQFLIQYYNGEERAKGNILERFSAQQFPDLHSELNLSSLELGDSALYFCASSVAGQSNTGELFFGEGSRLTVL.

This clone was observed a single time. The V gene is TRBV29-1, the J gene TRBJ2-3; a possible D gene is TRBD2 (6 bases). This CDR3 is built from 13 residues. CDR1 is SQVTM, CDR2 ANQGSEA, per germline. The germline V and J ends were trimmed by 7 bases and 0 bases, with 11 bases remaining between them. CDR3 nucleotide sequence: TGCAGCGGGGAAGGGACTAGCACAGATACGCAGTATTTT. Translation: CSGEGTSTDTQYF.

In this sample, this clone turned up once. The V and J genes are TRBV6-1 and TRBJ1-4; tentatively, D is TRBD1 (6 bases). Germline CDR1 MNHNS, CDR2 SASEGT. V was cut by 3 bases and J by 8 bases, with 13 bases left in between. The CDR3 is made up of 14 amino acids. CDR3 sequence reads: CASSETGVEEKLFF. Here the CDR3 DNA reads TGTGCCAGCAGTGAGACAGGAGTTGAGGAAAAACTGTTTTTT.

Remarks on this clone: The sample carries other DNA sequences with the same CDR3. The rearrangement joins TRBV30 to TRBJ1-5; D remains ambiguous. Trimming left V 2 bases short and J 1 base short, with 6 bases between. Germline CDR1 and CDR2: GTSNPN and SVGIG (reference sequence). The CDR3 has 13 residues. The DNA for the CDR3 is TGTGCCTGGAGTAGAGGGAGCAATCAGCCCCAGCATTTT. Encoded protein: CAWSRGSNQPQHF.

The CDR3 nucleotides read TGCGCCAGCAGCTTCAATACAGGGGTTTCGTCCTATGGCTACACCTTC. It codes for CASSFNTGVSSYGYTF. The chain combines TRBV5-1 with TRBJ1-2, with TRBD1 matching over 7 bases. The CDR3 runs 16 residues. The germline gives CDR1 SGHRS, CDR2 YFSETQ. V gave up 2 bases and J gave up 4 bases; unmatched junction bases: 11. The variable domain in full, with the rest retrieved from reference TRBV5-1 and TRBJ1-2, is KAGVTQTPRYLIKTRGQQVTLSCSPISGHRSVSWYQQTPGQGLQFLFEYFSETQRNKGNFPGRFSGRQFSNSRSEMNVSTLELGDSALYLCASSFNTGVSSYGYTFGSGTRLTVV.

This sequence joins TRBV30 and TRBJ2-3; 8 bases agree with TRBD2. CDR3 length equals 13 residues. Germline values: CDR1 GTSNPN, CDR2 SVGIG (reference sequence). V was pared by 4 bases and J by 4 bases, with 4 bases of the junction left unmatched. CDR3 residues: CAWTRLAPDTQYF. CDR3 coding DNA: TGTGCCTGGACCAGACTAGCGCCAGATACGCAGTATTTT.

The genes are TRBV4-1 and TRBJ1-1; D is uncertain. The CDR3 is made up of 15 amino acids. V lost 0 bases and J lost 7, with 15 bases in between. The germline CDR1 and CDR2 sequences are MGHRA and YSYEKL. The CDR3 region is CASSQERGLFVEAFF. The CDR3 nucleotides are TGCGCCAGCAGCCAAGAAAGAGGGCTTTTTGTTGAAGCTTTCTTT.

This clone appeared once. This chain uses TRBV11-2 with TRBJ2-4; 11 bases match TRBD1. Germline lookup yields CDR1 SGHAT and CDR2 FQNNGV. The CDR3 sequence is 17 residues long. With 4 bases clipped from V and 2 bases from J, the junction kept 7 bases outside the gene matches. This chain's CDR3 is CASSSPGQGVPKNIQYF. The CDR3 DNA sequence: TGTGCCAGCAGCTCCCCGGGACAGGGGGTTCCCAAAAACATTCAGTACTTC.

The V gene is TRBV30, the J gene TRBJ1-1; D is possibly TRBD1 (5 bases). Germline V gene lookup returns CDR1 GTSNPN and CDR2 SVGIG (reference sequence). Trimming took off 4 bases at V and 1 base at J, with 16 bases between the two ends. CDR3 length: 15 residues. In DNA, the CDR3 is TGTGCCTGGACACCGAGACGAGACAGGAACACTGAAGCTTTCTTT. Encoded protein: CAWTPRRDRNTEAFF. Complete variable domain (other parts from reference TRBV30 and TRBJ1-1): SQTIHQWPATLVQPVGSPLSLECTVEGTSNPNLYWYRQAAGRGLQLLFYSVGIGQISSEVPQNLSASRPQDRQFILSSKKLLLSDSGFYLCAWTPRRDRNTEAFFGQGTRLTVV.

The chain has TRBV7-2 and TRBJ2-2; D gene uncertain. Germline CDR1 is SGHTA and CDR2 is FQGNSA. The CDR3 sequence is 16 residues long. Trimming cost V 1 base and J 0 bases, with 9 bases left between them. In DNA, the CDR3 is TGTGCCAGCAGCTTAGAGAGTGGAGCGAACACCGGGGAGCTGTTTTTT. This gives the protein CASSLESGANTGELFF.